The source of this T cell receptor (beta chain) is a study of T-cell memory formation after mild COVID-19. Overall study: Largely donor-specific TCR clusters were found.

The CDR3 sequence is 15 residues long. The V and J ends lost 6 bases and 3 bases, in that order; junction bases with no gene match: 7. There are many counts of this clonotype. The antigen is unknown. Using its own MiXCR run on the 5' RACE reads, TCRdb lists one record per CDR3 protein. The profile shows about 560,000 distinct CDR3 sequences, 15% to 20% of them singletons. The study, taken as a whole, reports: Researchers could not confirm that second-wave clones peaking on day 37 targeted SARS-CoV-2. There were some responding clones in pre-infection memory, which suggested that cross-reactive memory had joined.

The rearrangement joins TRBV12-3 or TRBV12-4 to TRBJ2-1; TRBD2 matches at 8 bases. Material: PBMCs or a T cell subset sorted from them (not recorded which). The TCR was taken from an adult woman who had mild COVID-19 (a few samples of this study predate the infection). Cell type and time point are not known. The CDR3 is CASSYSGTSYNEQFF. CDR3 DNA sequence: TGTGCCAGCAGCTACTCCGGGACTAGCTACAATGAGCAGTTCTTC.